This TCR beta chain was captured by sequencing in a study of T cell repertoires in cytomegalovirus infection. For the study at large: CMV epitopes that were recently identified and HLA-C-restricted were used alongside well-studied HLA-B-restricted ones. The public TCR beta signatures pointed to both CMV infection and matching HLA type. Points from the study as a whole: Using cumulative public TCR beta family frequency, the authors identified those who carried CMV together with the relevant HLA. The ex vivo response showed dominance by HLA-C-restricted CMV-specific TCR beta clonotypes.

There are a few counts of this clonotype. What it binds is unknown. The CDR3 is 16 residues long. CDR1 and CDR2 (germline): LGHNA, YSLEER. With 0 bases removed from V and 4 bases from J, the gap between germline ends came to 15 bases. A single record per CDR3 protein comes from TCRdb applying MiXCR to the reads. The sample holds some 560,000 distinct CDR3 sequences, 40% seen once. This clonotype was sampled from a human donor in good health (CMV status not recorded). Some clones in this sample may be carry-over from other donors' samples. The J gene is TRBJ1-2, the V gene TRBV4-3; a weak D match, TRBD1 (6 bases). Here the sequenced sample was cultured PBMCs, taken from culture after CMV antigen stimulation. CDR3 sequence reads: CASSQDLRQAGYGYTF. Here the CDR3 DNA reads TGCGCCAGCAGCCAAGACCTGCGACAGGCGGGCTATGGCTACACCTTC.